This T cell receptor (beta chain) stems from a study of CD8 T cells in ankylosing spondylitis. Whole-study results and caveats: The study identified a TCR beta motif of under ten highly homologous variants that appeared characteristic of ankylosing spondylitis blood.

The CDR3 covers 16 residues. Germline V gene sequence: CDR1 SGHRS, CDR2 YFSETQ. V was pared by 4 bases and J by 8 bases, with 10 bases of the junction left unmatched. On this clonotype: Its antigen is not identified.

TCRdb reprocessed the 5' RACE reads with MiXCR, giving one entry per CDR3 protein. The table shows roughly 350,000 distinct CDR3 sequences, with 6.5% to 10% occurring only once. The sequence derives from a male donor with ankylosing spondylitis. V usage is TRBV5-1 and J usage is TRBJ2-1; 12 nucleotides align to TRBD2. Input material: blood, either unsorted or a sorted T cell fraction (not recorded which). In DNA, the CDR3 is TGCGCCAGCAGCGCGGGCCTAGCGGGAGGGCCCCATGAGCAGTTCTTC. Translated, it gives CASSAGLAGGPHEQFF.